This is a list of T cell receptor beta chains from one sample in a study of graft-versus-host responses after intestinal transplantation. The repertoire was sequenced with immunoSEQ multiplex PCR; TCRdb's copy has only in-frame clones and lacks some. The table shows roughly 43,000 clones, with around 96% occurring only once. The specimen was PBMCs, collected approximately 360 days after intestinal transplant. These receptors were collected from a human patient who received an intestinal transplant, so some T cells may come from the graft donor. The CDR3 runs from the conserved cysteine through the conserved F or W. Size values are once, few and many counts, or a class for expanded clones, and some rows have none.

J gene: TRBJ1-5; clone size: NA; V gene: TRBV7-6; CDR3 protein: CASSPSQNQPQHF
J gene: TRBJ2-7; clone size: NA; V gene: TRBV4-1; CDR3 protein: CASSQDQRQGTFYEQYF
J gene: TRBJ2-1; clone size: NA; V gene: TRBV28; CDR3 protein: CASRPLAGVKNNEQFF
J gene: TRBJ2-2; clone size: NA; V gene: TRBV7-9; CDR3 protein: CAASIYTGELFF
J gene: TRBJ2-1; clone size: NA; V gene: TRBV10-3; CDR3 protein: CAISEALGEQFF
J gene: TRBJ2-1; clone size: NA; V gene: TRBV6-1; CDR3 protein: CASSADFRQRPYNEQFF
J gene: TRBJ2-3; clone size: NA; V gene: TRBV9; CDR3 protein: CASSAPTGASTDTQYF
J gene: TRBJ1-3; clone size: NA; V gene: TRBV4-3; CDR3 protein: CASSQDQGGAGSTIYF
J gene: TRBJ2-7; clone size: NA; V gene: TRBV7-2; CDR3 protein: CASSLVQVGVQFYEQYF
J gene: TRBJ2-2; clone size: NA; V gene: TRBV5-1; CDR3 protein: CASSLSGSVTGELFF
J gene: TRBJ2-7; clone size: NA; V gene: TRBV10-1; CDR3 protein: CASSGGLAGVPEQYF
J gene: TRBJ1-2; clone size: NA; V gene: TRBV18; CDR3 protein: CASSPQGRGYTF
J gene: TRBJ2-4; clone size: NA; V gene: TRBV6-5; CDR3 protein: CASSPQRVINIQYF
J gene: TRBJ1-6; clone size: once; V gene: TRBV5-6; CDR3 protein: CASSLGPGGSLHF
J gene: TRBJ2-7; clone size: NA; V gene: TRBV19; CDR3 protein: CASSRDGSALTAEQYF
J gene: TRBJ2-2; clone size: NA; V gene: TRBV9; CDR3 protein: CASSVAETRAGELFF
J gene: TRBJ2-2; clone size: NA; V gene: TRBV27; CDR3 protein: CASSFLTGLAGGPGGELLF